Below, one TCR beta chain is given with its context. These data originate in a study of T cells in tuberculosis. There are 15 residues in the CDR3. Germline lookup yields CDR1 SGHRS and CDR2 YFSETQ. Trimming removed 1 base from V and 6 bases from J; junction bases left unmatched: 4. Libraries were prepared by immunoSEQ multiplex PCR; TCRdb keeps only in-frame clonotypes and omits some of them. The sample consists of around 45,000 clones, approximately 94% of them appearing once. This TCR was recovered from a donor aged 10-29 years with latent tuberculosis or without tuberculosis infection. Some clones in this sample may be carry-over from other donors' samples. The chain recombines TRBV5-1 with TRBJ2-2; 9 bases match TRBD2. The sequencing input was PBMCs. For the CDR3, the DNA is TGCGCCAGCAGCTTGTTGCGGGAGGGGTCCGGGGAGCTGTTTTTT. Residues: CASSLLREGSGELFF.